These T cell receptor beta chains were read from a single sample in a study of long-term antiretroviral therapy in people with HIV. Using immunoSEQ multiplex PCR, the repertoire was profiled, and TCRdb retains in-frame clones only, with some absent. The repertoire has tens of thousands of clones, around 81% of them found once; the top ten carry more than 5.5%. Sequenced material: unsorted PBMCs, taken 1.5 years after starting antiretroviral therapy. Receptors were obtained from a young man with HIV. CDR3s include the opening cysteine and the closing phenylalanine or tryptophan. The D gene is left open where the match is weak. A row's size may be missing; if present it is once, few, many or a size class.

TRBD2	TRBV6-1	TRBJ2-7	few	CASILAGRYEQYF	TGTGCCAGCATCCTAGCGGGGCGGTACGAGCAGTACTTC
TRBD2	TRBV18	TRBJ2-1	.	CASSPLTGTSGYNEQFF	TGTGCCAGCTCACCTTTGACCGGGACTAGCGGATACAATGAGCAGTTCTTC
TRBD1	TRBV7-9	TRBJ2-1	.	CASSLGWDSVGDEQFF	TGTGCCAGCAGCTTAGGGTGGGACAGTGTTGGGGATGAGCAGTTCTTC
.	TRBV19	TRBJ1-2	.	CASSIGRHGDGYTF	TGTGCCAGTAGTATAGGGAGGCATGGCGATGGCTACACCTTC
TRBD1	TRBV30	TRBJ2-5	.	CAWSMDRYSQETQYF	TGTGCCTGGAGTATGGACAGGTACTCCCAAGAGACCCAGTACTTC
TRBD1	TRBV2	TRBJ1-5	.	CASSGQGGGNQPQHF	TGTGCCAGCAGTGGACAAGGGGGCGGCAATCAGCCCCAGCATTTT
.	TRBV21-1	TRBJ1-5	once	CASSKWRRQNHSNQPQHF	TGTGCCAGCAGCAAATGGAGAAGGCAGAACCATAGCAATCAGCCCCAGCATTTT